This TCR beta chain emerged from a study of response to subunit inactivated influenza vaccine. The sample holds a few counts of this clonotype. MiXCR, run by TCRdb on the RT-PCR reads, gives a single entry per CDR3 protein. The table lists about 830,000 distinct CDR3 sequences, less than 20% of them singletons. CDR3 size: 15 residues. J gave up 7 bases and V 1 base, and 6 bases lay outside the gene matches. Germline V gives CDR1 SGHAT, CDR2 FQNNGV. Sequenced here: PBMCs from blood, sampled 4 to 6 days after vaccination. The J gene is TRBJ2-1, the V gene TRBV11-2; the match to TRBD1 covers 8 bases. This TCR was sampled from a middle-aged man who received an inactivated influenza vaccine. The CDR3 reads CASSLGTGWNNEQFF. The CDR3 nucleotides read TGTGCCAGCAGCTTAGGGACAGGGTGGAATAATGAGCAGTTCTTC.